The 20 T cell receptor beta chains presented below share a single source sample, sequenced in a study of CD8 T cells in ankylosing spondylitis. Points from the study as a whole: Blood from ankylosing spondylitis patients appeared to carry a characteristic roughly eight-variant TCR beta motif.

Antigens of these TCRs are unknown. TCRdb itself ran the 5' RACE reads through MiXCR, one entry per CDR3 protein. The table has about 450,000 distinct CDR3 sequences, 25% to 30% seen once; the top ten hold approximately 1%. Sequencing was carried out using blood, either unsorted or a sorted T cell fraction (not recorded which). These receptors originate from a male donor with ankylosing spondylitis.

The V gene is TRBV15, the J gene TRBJ1-4; tentative D call: TRBD1 (5 bases). Germline assignment: CDR1 LNHNV and CDR2 YYDKDF (reference sequence). CDR3 length: 12 residues. Trimming cost V 5 bases and J 8 bases, with 9 bases left between them. The CDR3: CATSVEGEKLFF. The CDR3 DNA is TGTGCCACCAGCGTGGAGGGGGAAAAACTGTTTTTT.

On this clonotype itself: Germline is not matched at one junction end, which may reflect a read error. This chain joins TRBV5-4 and TRBJ2-2, with D perhaps matching TRBD1 (6 bases). Germline V gene lookup returns CDR1 SGHNT and CDR2 YYREEE (reference sequence). CDR3 length: 14 residues. CDR3 DNA: TGTCCCGGTGGGGGCAGAGCGAACCCCGGGGAGCTGTTTTTT. This translates into CPGGGRANPGELFF. The full variable domain, rest sourced from reference TRBV5-4 and TRBJ2-2, is ETGVTQSPTHLIKTRGQQVTLRCSSQSGHNTVSWYQQALGQGPQFIFQYYREEENGRGNFPPRFSGLQFPNYSSELNVNALELDDSALYLCPGGGRANPGELFFGEGSRLTVL.

The CDR3 DNA reads TGTGCCAGCTGGGGGTTCCAAGAGACCCAGTACTTC. Encoded protein: CASWGFQETQYF. The chain carries TRBV2 and TRBJ2-5; the D call may be TRBD1 or TRBD2 (5 bases each). Per germline, CDR1 SNHLY and CDR2 FYNNEI. The CDR3 loop spans 12 amino acids. Trimming took 8 bases from V and 1 from J, leaving 8 bases between them.

CDR3 loop: CASSVPGDRVNSPLHF. The DNA of the CDR3 is TGCGCCAGCAGTGTGCCCGGGGACAGGGTTAATTCACCCCTCCACTTT. The chain couples TRBV5-1 to TRBJ1-6, with 9 bases that match TRBD1. The J segment lost 6 bases and the V segment lost 5 bases, leaving 9 bases of the junction unmatched. Germline lookup yields CDR1 SGHRS and CDR2 YFSETQ. The CDR3 has 16 amino acids. Full variable domain (missing parts from reference TRBV5-1 and TRBJ1-6): KAGVTQTPRYLIKTRGQQVTLSCSPISGHRSVSWYQQTPGQGLQFLFEYFSETQRNKGNFPGRFSGRQFSNSRSEMNVSTLELGDSALYLCASSVPGDRVNSPLHFGNGTRLTVT.

This chain joins TRBV5-1 and TRBJ2-3; the match to TRBD1 covers 8 bases. The V gene end was trimmed by 1 base and the J gene end by 6 bases; junction bases not matched to a gene: 7. Germline lookup yields CDR1 SGHRS and CDR2 YFSETQ. The length of the CDR3 is 15 residues. The CDR3 sequence is CASSLTGGRMDTQYF. CDR3 DNA sequence: TGCGCCAGCAGCTTGACAGGGGGAAGGATGGATACGCAGTATTTT.

This clonotype was detected many times. The chain uses TRBV12-3 or TRBV12-4 and TRBJ1-2, with D unresolved. This CDR3 has 11 residues. Trimming took 3 bases from V and 6 from J, leaving 5 bases between them. CDR3: CASSFGDGYTF. Here the CDR3 DNA reads TGTGCCAGCAGTTTTGGGGATGGCTACACCTTC.

This clonotype was detected ten times or more. The rearrangement joins TRBV11-2 to TRBJ1-1, with D hard to call. V was trimmed by 1 base and J by 1 base, leaving 7 bases between them. This CDR3 region has 14 residues. Germline CDR1 and CDR2: SGHAT and FQNNGV. DNA of the CDR3: TGTGCCAGCAGCTTAGGCACGAGGAACACTGAAGCTTTCTTT. This gives the protein CASSLGTRNTEAFF.

This clonotype was observed a few times. The V gene is TRBV5-1, the J gene TRBJ2-2; 14 bases line up with TRBD2. The CDR3 has 16 residues. The trim removed 4 bases at V and 8 bases at J, leaving 7 bases unmatched. Germline V gives CDR1 SGHRS, CDR2 YFSETQ. CDR3 bases: TGCGCCAGCAGCGGACCGGGACTAGCGGGAGAAGGGGAGCTGTTTTTT. It codes for CASSGPGLAGEGELFF.

V is TRBV6-6 and J is TRBJ1-1, with 8 bases matching TRBD1. Germline CDR1 MNHNY, CDR2 SVGAGI (reference sequence). The CDR3 covers 13 residues. V shed 2 bases and J 6 bases; nucleotides not matched to a gene: 2. The CDR3 nucleotides read TGTGCCAGCAGTTACCTGACAGGGGCTGAAGCTTTCTTT. Translating gives CASSYLTGAEAFF.

This clonotype has a single count. The gene calls are TRBV6-1 and TRBJ2-7; D may be TRBD1 (7 bases). V was shortened by 9 bases and J by 2 bases, with 14 bases between the two germline ends. The CDR3 runs to 13 residues. CDR1 is MNHNS and CDR2 is SASEGT in the germline V gene. DNA for the CDR3: TGTGCCAGTAGACAGGGACTCCCCTACGAGCAGTACTTC. Translated: CASRQGLPYEQYF.

This clonotype has more than one count but fewer than ten. This chain connects TRBV5-1 to TRBJ1-1; 7 nucleotides agree with TRBD1. This CDR3 region has 15 residues. Per the germline V gene, CDR1 is SGHRS and CDR2 is YFSETQ. V was pared by 6 bases and J by 5 bases, with 13 bases of the junction left unmatched. The CDR3 protein is CASNPQGTPGTEAFF. The CDR3 DNA reads TGCGCCAGCAACCCACAGGGGACCCCCGGGACTGAAGCTTTCTTT.

V is TRBV6-5 and J is TRBJ2-3; D unclear. Between the trimmed V and J ends, which lost 4 bases and 5 bases, there was a span of 4 bases. The CDR3 consists of 11 residues. The germline gives CDR1 MNHEY, CDR2 SVGAGI. The CDR3 sequence is CASSWRDTQYF. CDR3 in DNA: TGTGCCAGCAGTTGGAGAGATACGCAGTATTTT.

The rearrangement links TRBV15 to TRBJ1-5, with 8 bases fitting TRBD1. The V and J ends lost 5 bases and 3 bases, in that order; junction bases with no gene match: 9. Germline CDR1 reads LNHNV; CDR2 reads YYDKDF (reference sequence). This CDR3 has 16 residues. The CDR3: CATSGGQANFNQPQHF. In DNA, the CDR3 is TGTGCCACCAGCGGGGGACAGGCGAACTTCAATCAGCCCCAGCATTTT.

This clonotype was counted only a few times. The J gene is TRBJ1-1, the V gene TRBV7-7, with 7 bases lining up with TRBD1. The CDR3 extends over 15 amino acids. In germline, CDR1 is SSHAT, CDR2 FNYEAQ (reference sequence). With 5 bases clipped from V and 4 bases from J, the junction kept 10 bases outside the gene matches. The CDR3 nucleotides read TGTGCCAGCAGCCCCCCAGGGCAGGGGGTCACTGAAGCTTTCTTT. This encodes CASSPPGQGVTEAFF.

Many counts were recorded for this clonotype. This chain links TRBV6-2 or TRBV6-3 with TRBJ2-7; the match to TRBD2 covers 10 bases. Looked up from germline, CDR1 is MNHEY and CDR2 is SVGEGT. Trimming at V came to 6 bases and at J to 3 bases, leaving 5 bases not matched to a gene. The length of the CDR3 is 14 residues. CDR3: CASRWTSGFYEQYF. The CDR3 DNA sequence: TGTGCCAGCAGGTGGACTAGCGGATTCTACGAGCAGTACTTC.

This clonotype was counted a single time. The V and J genes are TRBV7-2 and TRBJ2-2; D not certain. V was shortened by 5 bases and J by 1 base, with 8 bases between the two germline ends. In germline, CDR1 is SGHTA, CDR2 FQGNSA. This CDR3 is built from 14 residues. CDR3 loop: CASSPVVNTGELFF. The CDR3 DNA reads TGTGCCAGCAGCCCTGTTGTGAACACCGGGGAGCTGTTTTTT.

This clonotype was observed a handful of times. CDR3 DNA: TGTGCCAGCAGGAGACTTAACTATGGCTACACCTTC. Amino acid sequence: CASRRLNYGYTF. This chain links TRBV2 with TRBJ1-2; D remains unclear. V was trimmed by 6 bases and J by 1 base, leaving 6 bases between them. The V gene's germline CDR1 is SNHLY and CDR2 FYNNEI. CDR3 length equals 12 residues.

This chain uses TRBV11-1 with TRBJ1-1, with a possible D match to TRBD1 (5 bases). The V and J ends lost 0 bases and 1 base respectively, with 18 bases between them. The CDR3 runs to 18 residues. The V gene's germline CDR1 is SGHAT and CDR2 FQDESV (reference sequence). The CDR3 region has the DNA TGTGCCAGCAGCTTAGCGCCGGGCGGGGGAATGTGGAACACTGAAGCTTTCTTT. This translates into CASSLAPGGGMWNTEAFF.

The chain is built from TRBV29-1 and TRBJ2-1; D is ambiguous. From germline, CDR1 is SQVTM and CDR2 ANQGSEA. The CDR3 spans 9 residues. The V end was cut by 4 bases, the J end by 8 bases, with 3 bases between. The DNA for the CDR3 is TGCAGCGTTGGGTATGAGCAGTTCTTC. Translation: CSVGYEQFF.

The rearrangement links TRBV20-1 to TRBJ1-6; no definite D call. This CDR3 region has 13 residues. Germline V gives CDR1 DFQATT, CDR2 SNEGSKA (reference sequence). V lost 1 base and J 5 bases, leaving 6 bases between the germline ends. In nucleotides, the CDR3 is TGCAGTGCTAGAGGCCGACATAATTCACCCCTCCACTTT. This gives the protein CSARGRHNSPLHF.